This TCR beta chain was captured in a study of CXCR3-negative and CXCR3-positive naive CD8 T cells. UMI-labeled TRB cDNA libraries were prepared by 5' RACE. TCRdb reprocessed the 5' RACE reads and keeps a single row for each CDR3 protein, giving no DNA. In total, the table holds 130,000 or so distinct CDR3 sequences. The source of this sequence is a human donor in good health. Some clones in this sample may be carry-over from other donors' samples. The sample taken for sequencing was naive CXCR3- CD8+ T cells from blood. Noted subset: CD45RO-CCR7+CD27+CD95- naive CD8+ T cells lacking CXCR3 (TNR3-).

The CDR3 reads CASSRSGRDTQYF. The genes are TRBV6-5 and TRBJ2-3; TCRdb picks TRBD2, but there is no DNA to check that call. This CDR3 spans 13 amino acids. Germline-derived CDR1 and CDR2 are MNHEY and SVGAGI.